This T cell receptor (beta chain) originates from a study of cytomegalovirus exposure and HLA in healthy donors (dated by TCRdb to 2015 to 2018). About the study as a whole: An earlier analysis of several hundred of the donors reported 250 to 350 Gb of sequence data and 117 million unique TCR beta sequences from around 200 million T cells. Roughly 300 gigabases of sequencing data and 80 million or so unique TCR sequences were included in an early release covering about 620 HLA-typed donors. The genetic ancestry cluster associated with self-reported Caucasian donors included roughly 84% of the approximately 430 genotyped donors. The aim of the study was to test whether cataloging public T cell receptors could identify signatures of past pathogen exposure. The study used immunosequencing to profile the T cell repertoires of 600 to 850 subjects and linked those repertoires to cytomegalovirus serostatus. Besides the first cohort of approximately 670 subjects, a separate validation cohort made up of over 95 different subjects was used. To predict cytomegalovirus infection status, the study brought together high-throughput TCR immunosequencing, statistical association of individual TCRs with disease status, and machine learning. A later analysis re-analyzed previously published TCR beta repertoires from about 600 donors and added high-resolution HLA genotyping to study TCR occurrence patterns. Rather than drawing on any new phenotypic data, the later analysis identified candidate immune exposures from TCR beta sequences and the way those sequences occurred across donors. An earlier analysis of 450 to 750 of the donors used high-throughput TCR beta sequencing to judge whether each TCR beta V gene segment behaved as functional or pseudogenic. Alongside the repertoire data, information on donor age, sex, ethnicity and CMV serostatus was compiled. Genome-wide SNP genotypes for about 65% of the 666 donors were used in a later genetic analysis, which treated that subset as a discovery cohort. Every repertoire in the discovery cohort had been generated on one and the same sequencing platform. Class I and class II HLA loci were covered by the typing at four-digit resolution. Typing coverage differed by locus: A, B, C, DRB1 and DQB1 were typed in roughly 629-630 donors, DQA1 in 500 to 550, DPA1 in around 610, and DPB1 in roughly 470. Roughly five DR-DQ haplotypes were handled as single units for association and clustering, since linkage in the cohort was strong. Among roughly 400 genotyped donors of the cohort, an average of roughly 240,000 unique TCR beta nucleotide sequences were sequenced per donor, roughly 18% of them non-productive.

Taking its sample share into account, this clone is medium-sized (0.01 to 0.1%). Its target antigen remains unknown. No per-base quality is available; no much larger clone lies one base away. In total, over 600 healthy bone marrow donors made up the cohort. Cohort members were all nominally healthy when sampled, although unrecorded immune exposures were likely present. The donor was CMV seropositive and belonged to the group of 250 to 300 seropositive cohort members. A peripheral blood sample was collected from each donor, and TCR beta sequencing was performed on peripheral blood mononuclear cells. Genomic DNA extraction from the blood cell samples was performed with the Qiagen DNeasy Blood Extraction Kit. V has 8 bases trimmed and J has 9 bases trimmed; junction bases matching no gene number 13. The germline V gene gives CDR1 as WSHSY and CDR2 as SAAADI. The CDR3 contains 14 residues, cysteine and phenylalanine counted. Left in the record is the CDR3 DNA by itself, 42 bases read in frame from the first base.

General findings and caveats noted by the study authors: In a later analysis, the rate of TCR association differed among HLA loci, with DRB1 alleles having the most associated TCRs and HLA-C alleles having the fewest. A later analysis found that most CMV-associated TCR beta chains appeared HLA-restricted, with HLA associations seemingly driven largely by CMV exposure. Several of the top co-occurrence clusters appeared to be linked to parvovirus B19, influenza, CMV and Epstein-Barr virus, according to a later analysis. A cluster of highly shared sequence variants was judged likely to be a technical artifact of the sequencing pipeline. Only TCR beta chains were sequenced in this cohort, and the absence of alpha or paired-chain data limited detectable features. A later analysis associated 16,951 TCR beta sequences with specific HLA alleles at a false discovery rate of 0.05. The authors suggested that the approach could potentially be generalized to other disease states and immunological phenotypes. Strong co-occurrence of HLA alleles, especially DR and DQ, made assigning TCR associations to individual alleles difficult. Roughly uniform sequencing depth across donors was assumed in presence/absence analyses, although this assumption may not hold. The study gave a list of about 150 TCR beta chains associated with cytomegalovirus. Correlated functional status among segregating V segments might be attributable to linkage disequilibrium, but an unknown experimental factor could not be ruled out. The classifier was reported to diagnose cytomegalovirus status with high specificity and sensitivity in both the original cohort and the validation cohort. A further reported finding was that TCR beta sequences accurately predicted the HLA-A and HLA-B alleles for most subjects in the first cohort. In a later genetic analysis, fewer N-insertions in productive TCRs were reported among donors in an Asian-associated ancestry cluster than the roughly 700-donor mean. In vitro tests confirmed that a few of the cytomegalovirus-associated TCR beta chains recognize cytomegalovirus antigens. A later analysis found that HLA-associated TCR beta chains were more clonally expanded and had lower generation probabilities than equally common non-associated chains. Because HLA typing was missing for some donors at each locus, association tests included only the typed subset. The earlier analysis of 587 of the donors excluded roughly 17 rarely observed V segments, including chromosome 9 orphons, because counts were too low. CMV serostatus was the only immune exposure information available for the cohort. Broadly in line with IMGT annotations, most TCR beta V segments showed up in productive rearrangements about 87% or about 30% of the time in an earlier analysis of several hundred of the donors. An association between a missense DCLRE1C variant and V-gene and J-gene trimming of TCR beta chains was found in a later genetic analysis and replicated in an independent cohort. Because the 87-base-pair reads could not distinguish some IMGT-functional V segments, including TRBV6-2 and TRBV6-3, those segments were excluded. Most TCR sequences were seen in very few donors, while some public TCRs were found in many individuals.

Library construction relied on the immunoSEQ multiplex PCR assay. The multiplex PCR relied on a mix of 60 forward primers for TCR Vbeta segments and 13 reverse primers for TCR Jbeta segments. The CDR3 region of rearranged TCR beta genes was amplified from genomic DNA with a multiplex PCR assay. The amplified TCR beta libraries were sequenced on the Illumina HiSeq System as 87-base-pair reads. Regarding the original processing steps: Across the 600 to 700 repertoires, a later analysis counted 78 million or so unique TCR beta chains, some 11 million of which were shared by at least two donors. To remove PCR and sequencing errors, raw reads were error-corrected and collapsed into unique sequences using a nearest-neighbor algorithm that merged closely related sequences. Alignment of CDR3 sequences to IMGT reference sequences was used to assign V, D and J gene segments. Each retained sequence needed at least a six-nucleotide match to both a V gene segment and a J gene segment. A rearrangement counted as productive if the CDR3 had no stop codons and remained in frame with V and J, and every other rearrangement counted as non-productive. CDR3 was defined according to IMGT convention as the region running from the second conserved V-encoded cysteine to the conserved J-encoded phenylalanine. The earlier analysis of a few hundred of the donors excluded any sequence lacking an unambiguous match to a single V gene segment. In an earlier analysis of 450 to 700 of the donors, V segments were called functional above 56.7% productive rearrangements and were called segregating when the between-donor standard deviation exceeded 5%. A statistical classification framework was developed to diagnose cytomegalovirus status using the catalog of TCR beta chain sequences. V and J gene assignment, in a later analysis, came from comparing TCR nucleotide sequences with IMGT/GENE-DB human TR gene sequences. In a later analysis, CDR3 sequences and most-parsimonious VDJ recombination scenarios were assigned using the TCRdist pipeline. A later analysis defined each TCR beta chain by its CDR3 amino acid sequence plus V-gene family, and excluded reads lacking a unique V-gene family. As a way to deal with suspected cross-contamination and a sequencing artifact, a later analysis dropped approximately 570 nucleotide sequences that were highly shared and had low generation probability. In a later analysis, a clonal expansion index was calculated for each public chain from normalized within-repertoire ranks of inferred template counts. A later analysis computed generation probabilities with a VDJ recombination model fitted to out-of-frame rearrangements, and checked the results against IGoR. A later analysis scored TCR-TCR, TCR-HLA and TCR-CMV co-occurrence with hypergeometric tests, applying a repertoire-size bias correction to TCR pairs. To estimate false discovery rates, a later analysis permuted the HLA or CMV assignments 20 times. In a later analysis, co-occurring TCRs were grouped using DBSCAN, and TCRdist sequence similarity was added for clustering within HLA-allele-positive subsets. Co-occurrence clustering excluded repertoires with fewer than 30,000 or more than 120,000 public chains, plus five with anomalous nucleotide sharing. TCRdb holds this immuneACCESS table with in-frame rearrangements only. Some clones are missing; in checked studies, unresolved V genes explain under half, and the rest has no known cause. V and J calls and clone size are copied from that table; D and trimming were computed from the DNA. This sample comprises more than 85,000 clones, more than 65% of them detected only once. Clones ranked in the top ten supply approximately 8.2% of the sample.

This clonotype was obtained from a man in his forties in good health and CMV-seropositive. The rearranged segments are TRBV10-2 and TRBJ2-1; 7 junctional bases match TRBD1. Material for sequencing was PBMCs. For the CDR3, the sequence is CASRDSPSWGEQFF. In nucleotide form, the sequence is TGCGCCAGCCGGGACAGCCCCTCCTGGGGTGAGCAGTTCTTC.